What follows is one TCR beta chain and its context. The entry originates in a study of blood T cell repertoires in COVID-19. The CDR3 contains 15 residues. From germline, CDR1 is LGHNA and CDR2 YSLEER. After removal of 6 bases from V and 6 bases from J, the junction contained 10 bases not matched to a gene. The repertoire was sequenced with immunoSEQ multiplex PCR; TCRdb's copy has only in-frame clones and lacks some. This table holds about 140,000 clones, around 82% found once. The TCR comes from a human donor in a cohort sampled during active COVID-19. Sequenced sample: peripheral blood. The J gene is TRBJ2-2, the V gene TRBV4-3; 7 nucleotides agree with TRBD2. CDR3 sequence (DNA): TGCGCCAGCAGTTTGGGGGGGGATAACCCCGGGGAGCTGTTTTTT. This translates into CASSLGGDNPGELFF.